This T cell receptor (beta chain) stems from a study of shared clonotypes between healthy human individuals. Study context: Each donor had three CD4 naive, three CD4 memory, two CD8 naive and one CD8 memory plate. Study-level findings and limits: Only a few donors were included, so the genetic and exposure-history diversity represented was limited. Among donors, clonotype sharing was expected to be affected by sequencing depth.

CD45RO-negative cells were positively selected for CCR7, leaving out terminally differentiated effector memory CD45RA+ cells. The authors' processing: Junction-only sequences without quality scores were provided by ImmunoSEQ, so filtering was different. Clones were sequenced by immunoSEQ multiplex PCR, and TCRdb holds only the in-frame ones, with some missing. V and J calls and clone size are copied from that table; D and trimming were computed from the DNA. Of approximately 600,000 clones in the sample, approximately 96% were seen once. On this clone: The antigen remains unidentified.

This CDR3 has 16 amino acids. Germline assignment: CDR1 LGHNA and CDR2 YNFKEQ. After removal of 0 bases from V and 6 bases from J, the junction contained 8 bases not matched to a gene. Sequencing was done on a sample of naive CD8+ T cells sorted from blood. This sequence was found in a woman aged 25 to 39 in good health. V usage is TRBV4-2 and J usage is TRBJ2-1; 7 bases are shared with TRBD2. The CDR3: CASSQDWWEGLNEQFF. The CDR3 nucleotides read TGTGCCAGCAGCCAAGATTGGTGGGAGGGCCTCAATGAGCAGTTCTTC.